This T cell receptor (beta chain) is drawn from a study of OX40 agonist ivuxolimab in advanced cancers. Across the whole study: At 0.01 to 10 mg/kg, ivuxolimab was administered intravenously to patients every 2 weeks. Patients undergoing dose escalation presented with hepatocellular carcinoma, melanoma, renal cell or head and neck cancer.

If patients had autoimmune disease history or systemic immunosuppression, they were excluded. General study findings and limits: Among expanded peripheral T cells, antigen specificity went undetermined.

Profiling relied on immunoSEQ multiplex PCR, and the TCRdb table lists in-frame clones only, not all of them. The sample gives approximately 35,000 clones, roughly 90% of which show up once; around 39% is in the top ten. This CDR3 spans 15 amino acids. Germline V gene lookup returns CDR1 SGHRS and CDR2 YFSETQ. Germline trimming cut 0 bases from V and 3 bases from J; bases unmatched to any gene: 5. Note on this clone: Its antigen is not identified.

The chain couples TRBV5-1 to TRBJ2-7, with 8 bases matching TRBD1. This specimen consisted of CD4+ or CD8+ T cells sorted from blood, obtained in a trial of the OX40 agonist ivuxolimab. The TCR sequence derives from an adult with an advanced solid tumor such as melanoma, head and neck, liver or kidney cancer. Written as DNA, the CDR3 is TGCGCCAGCAGCTTGGGGCAGGGGGCGGTCTACGAGCAGTACTTC. Translated: CASSLGQGAVYEQYF.